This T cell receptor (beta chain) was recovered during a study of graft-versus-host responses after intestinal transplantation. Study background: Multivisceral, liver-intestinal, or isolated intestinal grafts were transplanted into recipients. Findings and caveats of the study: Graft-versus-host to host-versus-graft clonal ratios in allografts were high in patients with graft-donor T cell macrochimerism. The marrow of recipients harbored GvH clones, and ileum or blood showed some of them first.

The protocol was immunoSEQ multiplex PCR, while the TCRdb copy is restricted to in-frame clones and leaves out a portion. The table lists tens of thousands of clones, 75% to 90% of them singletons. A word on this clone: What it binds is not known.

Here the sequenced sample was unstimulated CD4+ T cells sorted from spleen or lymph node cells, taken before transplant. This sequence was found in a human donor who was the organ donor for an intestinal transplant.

The CDR3 is CASSEEAGGPTGELFF. In DNA form, the CDR3 reads TGTGCCAGCAGTGAGGAAGCGGGGGGGCCCACCGGGGAGCTGTTTTTT. V is TRBV2 and J is TRBJ2-2; 10 bases are shared with TRBD2. This CDR3 spans 16 amino acids. Per germline, CDR1 SNHLY and CDR2 FYNNEI. V trimming: 3 bases; J trimming: 4 bases; junction bases outside the gene matches: 5. Looking up the rest from reference TRBV2 and TRBJ2-2 gives the full variable domain: EPEVTQTPSHQVTQMGQEVILRCVPISNHLYFYWYRQILGQKVEFLVSFYNNEISEKSEIFDDQFSVERPDGSNFTLKIRSTKLEDSAMYFCASSEEAGGPTGELFFGEGSRLTVL.